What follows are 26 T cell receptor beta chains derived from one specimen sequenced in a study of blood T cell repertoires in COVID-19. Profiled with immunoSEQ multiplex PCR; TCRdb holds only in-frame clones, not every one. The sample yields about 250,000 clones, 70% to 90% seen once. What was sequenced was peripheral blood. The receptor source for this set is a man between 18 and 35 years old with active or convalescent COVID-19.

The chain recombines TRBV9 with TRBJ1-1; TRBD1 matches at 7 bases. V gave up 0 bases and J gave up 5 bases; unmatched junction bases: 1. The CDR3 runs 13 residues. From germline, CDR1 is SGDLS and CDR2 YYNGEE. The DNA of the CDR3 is TGTGCCAGCAGCGTAGAGGACAGGACTGAAGCTTTCTTT. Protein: CASSVEDRTEAFF.

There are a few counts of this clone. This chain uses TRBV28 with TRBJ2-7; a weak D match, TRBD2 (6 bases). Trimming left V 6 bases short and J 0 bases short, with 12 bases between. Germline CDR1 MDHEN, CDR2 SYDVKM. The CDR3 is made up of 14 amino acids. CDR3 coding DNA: TGTGCCAGCAGGAGGGAGGAAAGCTCCTACGAGCAGTACTTC. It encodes CASRREESSYEQYF.

The CDR3 DNA follows: TGTGCCTGGAGTGTAGGGGTCAGGGGCTCCTACGAGCAGTACTTC. It is translated as CAWSVGVRGSYEQYF. The J gene is TRBJ2-7, the V gene TRBV30, with D perhaps matching TRBD1 (6 bases). The germline gives CDR1 GTSNPN, CDR2 SVGIG (reference sequence). V was clipped by 0 bases and J by 0 bases, with 12 bases between them. CDR3 length: 15 residues.

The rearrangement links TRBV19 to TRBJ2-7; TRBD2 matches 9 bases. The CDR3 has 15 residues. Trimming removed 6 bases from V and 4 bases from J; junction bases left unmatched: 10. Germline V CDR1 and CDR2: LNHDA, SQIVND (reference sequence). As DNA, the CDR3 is TGTGCCAGTAGCCAAAGCGGGAGGAAGTTATACGAGCAGTACTTC. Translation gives CASSQSGRKLYEQYF.

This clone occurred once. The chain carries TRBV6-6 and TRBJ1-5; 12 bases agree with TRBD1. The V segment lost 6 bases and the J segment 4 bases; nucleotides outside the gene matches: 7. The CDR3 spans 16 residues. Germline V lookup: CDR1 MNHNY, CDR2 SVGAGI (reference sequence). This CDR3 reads CASRSGQGARNQPQHF. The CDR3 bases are TGTGCCAGCAGGTCGGGACAGGGGGCAAGGAATCAGCCCCAGCATTTT.

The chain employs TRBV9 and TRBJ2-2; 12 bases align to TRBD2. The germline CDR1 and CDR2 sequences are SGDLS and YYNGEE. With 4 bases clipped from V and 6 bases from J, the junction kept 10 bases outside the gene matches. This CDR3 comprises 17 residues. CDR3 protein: CASSLGLAGFFPGELFF. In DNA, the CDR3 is TGTGCCAGCAGCCTAGGACTAGCGGGATTTTTTCCCGGGGAGCTGTTTTTT.

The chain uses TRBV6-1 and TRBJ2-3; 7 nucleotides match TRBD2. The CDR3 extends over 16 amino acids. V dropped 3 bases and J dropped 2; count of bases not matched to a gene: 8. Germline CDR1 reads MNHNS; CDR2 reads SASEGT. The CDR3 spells CASSDYGEGNTDTQYF. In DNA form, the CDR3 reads TGTGCCAGCAGTGATTACGGGGAGGGAAACACAGATACGCAGTATTTT.

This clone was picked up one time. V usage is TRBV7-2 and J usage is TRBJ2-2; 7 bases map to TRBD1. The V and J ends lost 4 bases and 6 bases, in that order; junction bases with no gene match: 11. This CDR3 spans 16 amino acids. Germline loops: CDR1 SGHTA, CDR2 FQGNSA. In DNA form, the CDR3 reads TGTGCCAGCAGCTCTGACAGGGTGTTTTTCCCCGGGGAGCTGTTTTTT. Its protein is CASSSDRVFFPGELFF.

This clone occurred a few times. The CDR3 DNA follows: TGTGCCAGCAGTCTCTACTTATTGGGGGGGGGCACGGGCACTGAAGCTTTCTTT. Translated, it gives CASSLYLLGGGTGTEAFF. The chain employs TRBV6-6 and TRBJ1-1, with a tentative D call TRBD1 (6 bases). Per the germline V gene, CDR1 is MNHNY and CDR2 is SVGAGI (reference sequence). V was clipped by 5 bases and J by 4 bases, with 26 bases between them. This CDR3 contains 18 residues.

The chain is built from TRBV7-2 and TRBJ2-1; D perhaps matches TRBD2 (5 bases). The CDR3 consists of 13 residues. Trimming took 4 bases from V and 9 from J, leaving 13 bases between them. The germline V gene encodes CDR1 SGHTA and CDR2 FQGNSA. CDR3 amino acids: CASSSIREGEQFF. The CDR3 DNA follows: TGTGCCAGCAGCTCAATACGGGAAGGTGAGCAGTTCTTC.

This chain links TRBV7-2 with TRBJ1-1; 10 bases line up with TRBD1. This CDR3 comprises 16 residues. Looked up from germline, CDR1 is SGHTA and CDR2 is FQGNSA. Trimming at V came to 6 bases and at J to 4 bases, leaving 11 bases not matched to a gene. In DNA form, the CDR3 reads TGTGCCAGCAGGAGTTCCCGGGACAGGGGCGGCACTGAAGCTTTCTTT. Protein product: CASRSSRDRGGTEAFF.

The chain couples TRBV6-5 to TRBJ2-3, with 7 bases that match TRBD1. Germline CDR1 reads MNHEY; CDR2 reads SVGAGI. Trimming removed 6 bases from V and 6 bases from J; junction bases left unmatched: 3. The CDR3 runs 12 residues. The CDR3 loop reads CASRRRGDTQYF. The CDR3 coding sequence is TGTGCCAGCAGGCGCAGGGGGGATACGCAGTATTTT.

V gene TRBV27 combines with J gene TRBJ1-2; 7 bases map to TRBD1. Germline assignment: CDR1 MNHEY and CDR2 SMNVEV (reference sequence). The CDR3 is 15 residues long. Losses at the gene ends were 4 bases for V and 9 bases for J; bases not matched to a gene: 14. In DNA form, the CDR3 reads TGTGCCAGCAGTTCCGGAGAGAAGGGGGCTATAAGCTACACCTTC. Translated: CASSSGEKGAISYTF.

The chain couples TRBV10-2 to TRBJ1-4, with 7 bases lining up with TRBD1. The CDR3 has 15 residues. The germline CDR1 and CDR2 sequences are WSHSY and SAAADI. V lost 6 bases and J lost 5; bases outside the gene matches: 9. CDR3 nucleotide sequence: TGCGCCAGCAGCCAACCCGGACAGGCAAATGAAAAACTGTTTTTT. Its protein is CASSQPGQANEKLFF.

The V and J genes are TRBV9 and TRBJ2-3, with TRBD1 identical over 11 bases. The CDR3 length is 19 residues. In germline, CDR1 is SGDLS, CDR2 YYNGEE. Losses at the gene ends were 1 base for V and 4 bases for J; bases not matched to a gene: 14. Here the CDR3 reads CASSVWAGQGAERSDTQYF. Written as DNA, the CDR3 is TGTGCCAGCAGCGTATGGGCAGGACAGGGGGCGGAGAGGTCAGATACGCAGTATTTT.

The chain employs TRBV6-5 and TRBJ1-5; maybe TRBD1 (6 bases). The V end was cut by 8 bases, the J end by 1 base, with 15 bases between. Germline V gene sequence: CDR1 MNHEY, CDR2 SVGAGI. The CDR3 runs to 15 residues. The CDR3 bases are TGTGCCAGCGGACCACAGGGAAGAAGCAATCAGCCCCAGCATTTT. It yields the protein CASGPQGRSNQPQHF.

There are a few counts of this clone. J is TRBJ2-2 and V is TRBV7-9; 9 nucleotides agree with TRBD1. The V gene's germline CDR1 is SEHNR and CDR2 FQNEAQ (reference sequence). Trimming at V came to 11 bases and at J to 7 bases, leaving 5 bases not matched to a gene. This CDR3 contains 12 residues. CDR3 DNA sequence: TGTGCCGGCAACAGGGGGCACGGGGAGCTGTTTTTT. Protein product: CAGNRGHGELFF.

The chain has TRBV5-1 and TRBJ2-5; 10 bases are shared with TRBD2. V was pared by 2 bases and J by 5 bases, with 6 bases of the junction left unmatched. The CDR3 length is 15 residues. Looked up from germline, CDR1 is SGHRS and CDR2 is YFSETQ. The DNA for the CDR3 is TGCGCCAGCAGCTTAGCGGGAGGGCCGGATGAGACCCAGTACTTC. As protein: CASSLAGGPDETQYF. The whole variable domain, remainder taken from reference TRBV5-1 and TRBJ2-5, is KAGVTQTPRYLIKTRGQQVTLSCSPISGHRSVSWYQQTPGQGLQFLFEYFSETQRNKGNFPGRFSGRQFSNSRSEMNVSTLELGDSALYLCASSLAGGPDETQYFGPGTRLLVL.

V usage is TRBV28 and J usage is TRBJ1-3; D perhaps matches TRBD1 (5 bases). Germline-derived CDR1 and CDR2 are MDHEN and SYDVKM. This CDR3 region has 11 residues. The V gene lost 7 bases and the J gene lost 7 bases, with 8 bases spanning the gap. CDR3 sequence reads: CASIRGNTIYF. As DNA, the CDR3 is TGTGCCAGCATAAGGGGCAACACCATATATTTT.

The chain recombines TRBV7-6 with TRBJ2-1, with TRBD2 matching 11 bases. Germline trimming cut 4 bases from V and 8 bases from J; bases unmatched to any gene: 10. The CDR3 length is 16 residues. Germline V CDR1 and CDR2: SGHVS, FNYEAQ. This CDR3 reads CASSSELAGEGDEQFF. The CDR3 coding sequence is TGTGCCAGCAGCTCCGAACTAGCGGGAGAAGGGGATGAGCAGTTCTTC.

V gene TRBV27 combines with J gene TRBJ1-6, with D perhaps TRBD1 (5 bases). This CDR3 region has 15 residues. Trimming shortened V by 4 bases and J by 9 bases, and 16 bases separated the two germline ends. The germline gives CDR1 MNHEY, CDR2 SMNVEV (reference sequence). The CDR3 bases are TGTGCCAGCAGTTCGTCGCGGGGCCCGGGTTCACCCCTCCACTTT. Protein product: CASSSSRGPGSPLHF.

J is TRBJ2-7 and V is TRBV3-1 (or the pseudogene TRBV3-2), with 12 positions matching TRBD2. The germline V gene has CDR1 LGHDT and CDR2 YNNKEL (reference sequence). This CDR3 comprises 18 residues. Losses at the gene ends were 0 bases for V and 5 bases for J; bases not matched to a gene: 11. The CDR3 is CASSQEASGGAWVNEQYF. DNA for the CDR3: TGTGCCAGCAGCCAAGAAGCTAGCGGGGGGGCCTGGGTTAACGAGCAGTACTTC.

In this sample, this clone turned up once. Here the CDR3 DNA reads TGTGCCACCCTTCTACCGAGGGCTGGTGAAAAACTGTTTTTT. Its protein is CATLLPRAGEKLFF. The chain joins TRBV28 to TRBJ1-4; D gene uncertain. Germline V gene sequence: CDR1 MDHEN, CDR2 SYDVKM. V was clipped by 10 bases and J by 7 bases, with 19 bases between them. The length of the CDR3 is 14 residues.

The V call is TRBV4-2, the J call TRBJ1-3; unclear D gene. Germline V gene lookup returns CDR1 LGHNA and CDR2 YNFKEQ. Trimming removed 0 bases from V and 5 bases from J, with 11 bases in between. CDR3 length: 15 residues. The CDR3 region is CASSQERGGRNTIYF. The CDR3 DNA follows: TGTGCCAGCAGCCAAGAACGTGGCGGTAGAAACACCATATATTTT.

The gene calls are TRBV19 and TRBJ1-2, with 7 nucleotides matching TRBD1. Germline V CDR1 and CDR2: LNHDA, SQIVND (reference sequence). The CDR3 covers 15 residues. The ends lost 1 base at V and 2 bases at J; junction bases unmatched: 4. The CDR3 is CASSIADRRNYGYTF. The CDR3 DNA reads TGTGCCAGTAGTATAGCGGACAGGCGAAACTATGGCTACACCTTC.

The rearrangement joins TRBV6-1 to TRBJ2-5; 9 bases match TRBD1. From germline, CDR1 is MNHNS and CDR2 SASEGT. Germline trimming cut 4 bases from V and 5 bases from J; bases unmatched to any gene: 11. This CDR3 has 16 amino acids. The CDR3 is CASSGDRGGGQETQYF. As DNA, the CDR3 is TGTGCCAGCAGTGGAGACAGGGGGGGAGGTCAGGAGACCCAGTACTTC.